This T cell receptor beta chain was recovered during a study of T cell responses to AZD1222 COVID-19 vaccine. Produced via immunoSEQ multiplex PCR; TCRdb's table is partial and in-frame only. The sample yields over 130,000 clones, 75% to 95% seen once. Germline V gene sequence: CDR1 SGHTA, CDR2 FQGNSA. The CDR3 extends over 15 amino acids. The V end lost 1 base, the J end lost 2 bases, and 12 bases lay between the germline ends. J is TRBJ2-7 and V is TRBV7-2, with unresolved D. The clonotype originates from an adult who received the MenACWY meningococcal vaccine as a control. Sequenced material: peripheral blood, taken 28 days after the second dose of the MenACWY control vaccine. The CDR3 loop is CASSLGGVLPYEQYF. The DNA of the CDR3 is TGTGCCAGCAGCTTAGGTGGGGTCCTTCCCTACGAGCAGTACTTC.